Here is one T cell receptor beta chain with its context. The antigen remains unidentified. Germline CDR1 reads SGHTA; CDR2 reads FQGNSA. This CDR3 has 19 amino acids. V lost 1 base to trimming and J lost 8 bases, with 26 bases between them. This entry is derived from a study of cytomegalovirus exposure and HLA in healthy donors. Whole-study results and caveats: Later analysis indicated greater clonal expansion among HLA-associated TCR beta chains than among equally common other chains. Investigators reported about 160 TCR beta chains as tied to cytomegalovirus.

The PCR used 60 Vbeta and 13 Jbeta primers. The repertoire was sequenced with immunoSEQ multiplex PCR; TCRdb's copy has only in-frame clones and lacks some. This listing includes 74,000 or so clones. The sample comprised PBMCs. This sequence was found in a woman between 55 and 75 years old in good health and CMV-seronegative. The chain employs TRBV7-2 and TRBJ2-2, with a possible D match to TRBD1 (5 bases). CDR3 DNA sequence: TGTGCCAGCAGCTTAGTCCACGTCGTCGGACAAGGATCTATGGGGGAGCTGTTTTTT. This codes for CASSLVHVVGQGSMGELFF.